The clone carrying this TCR beta chain showed up just once. Sequenced by immunoSEQ multiplex PCR; TCRdb stores in-frame clones only, minus some. Altogether about 43,000 clones are present, just under 95% being singletons, with the ten largest covering 1.5% to 2%. The data were taken from a study of preoperative IRX-2 immunotherapy in early breast cancer. Treatment given: preoperative locoregional IRX-2 cytokine immunotherapy. Patients received preoperative, locoregional IRX-2 cytokine immunotherapy in a phase Ib study. The CDR3 spans 15 residues. The chain links TRBV21-1 to TRBJ2-2. TRBV21-1 is shown as a pseudogene. Sequencing used tumor tissue, obtained after IRX-2 immunotherapy. The sequence was collected from a human donor with breast cancer. The CDR3 DNA reads TGTGCCAGCAGCAAGGGGTCTATGAACACCGGGGAGCTGTTTTTT. It translates to CASSKGSMNTGELFF.